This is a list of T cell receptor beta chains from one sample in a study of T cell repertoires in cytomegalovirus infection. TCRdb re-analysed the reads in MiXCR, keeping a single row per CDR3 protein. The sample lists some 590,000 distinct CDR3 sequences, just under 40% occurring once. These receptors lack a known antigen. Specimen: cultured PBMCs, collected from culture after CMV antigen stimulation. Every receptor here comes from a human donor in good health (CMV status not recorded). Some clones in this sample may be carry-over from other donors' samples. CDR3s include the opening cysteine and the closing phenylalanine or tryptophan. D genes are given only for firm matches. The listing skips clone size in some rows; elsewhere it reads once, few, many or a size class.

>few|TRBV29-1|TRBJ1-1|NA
TGCAGCGTTTTCGGTCAGTTGAACACTGAAGCTTTCTTT
CSVFGQLNTEAFF
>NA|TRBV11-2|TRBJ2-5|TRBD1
TGTGCCAGCAGCCGCCCTCCGGGGACAGGGGCCCAAGAGACCCAGTACTTC
CASSRPPGTGAQETQYF
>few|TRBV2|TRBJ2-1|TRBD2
TGTGCCAGCAGCAGAGCGGGAAGCTCCTACAATGAGCAGTTCTTC
CASSRAGSSYNEQFF
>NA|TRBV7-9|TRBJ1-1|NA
TGTGCCAGCAGCTTAGCTCAGGGTTCCGAAGCTTTCTTT
CASSLAQGSEAFF
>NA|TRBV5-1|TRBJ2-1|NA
TGCGCCAGCAGCTTGGAACTTGGGTCCGATGAGCAGTTCTTC
CASSLELGSDEQFF
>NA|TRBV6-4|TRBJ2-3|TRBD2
TGTGCCATCGGGGGCGGGGGGCGGGCAGATACGCAGTATTTT
CAIGGGGRADTQYF
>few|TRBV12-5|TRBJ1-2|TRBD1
TGTGCTAGTGGTTTGGCCACAGACAGGGGAGGGGGCTACACCTTC
CASGLATDRGGGYTF
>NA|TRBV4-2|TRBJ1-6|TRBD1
TGTGCCAGCAGCTCCACAGGGGGCCCGGGGATGGGATCACCCCTCCACTTT
CASSSTGGPGMGSPLHF
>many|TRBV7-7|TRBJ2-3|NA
TGTGCCAGCAGCTTAGGGGGCAGGAATACGCAGTATTTT
CASSLGGRNTQYF
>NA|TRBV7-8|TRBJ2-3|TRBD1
TGTGCCAGCAGCTTAGTCCGGGGACAGAAACGTACAGATACGCAGTATTTT
CASSLVRGQKRTDTQYF
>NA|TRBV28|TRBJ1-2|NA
TGTGCCAGCAGTTCAGGACCCTTCAACTATGGCTACACCTTC
CASSSGPFNYGYTF